This T cell receptor (beta chain) was sequenced in a study of cytomegalovirus exposure and HLA in healthy donors. Findings and limits, study-wide: Several of the most significant clusters were apparently associated with common viral pathogens in a later analysis. Sequence variants that were highly shared formed a cluster that was likely a sequencing artifact.

The PCR was carried out with 60 Vbeta primers and 13 Jbeta primers. Method: immunoSEQ multiplex PCR; TCRdb's copy keeps in-frame clones and lacks some. The sample has 200,000 to 250,000 clones; the top ten hold more than 0.95%. Points on this clone: Its antigen is not identified.

The source of this sequence is a girl aged 2-9 years in good health and CMV-seropositive. Sequenced input: PBMCs.

Written as DNA, the CDR3 is TGTGCCAGCAGCTTAACGGTTGTGAGACTAGCGGGAGACTACAATGAGCAGTTCTTC. It specifies CASSLTVVRLAGDYNEQFF. The gene calls are TRBV7-9 and TRBJ2-1; 12 nucleotides align to TRBD2. Germline V CDR1 and CDR2: SEHNR, FQNEAQ (reference sequence). The CDR3 sequence is 19 residues long. With 2 bases clipped from V and 3 bases from J, the junction kept 11 bases outside the gene matches.